These 19 T cell receptor beta chains were sequenced from one sample in a study of cytomegalovirus exposure and HLA in healthy donors. Vbeta (60) and Jbeta (13) primers were used in the PCR. The table came from immunoSEQ multiplex PCR; TCRdb's copy has only in-frame clones and leaves some out. The sample lists about 83,000 clones; about 71% were seen once. The sequenced material came from PBMCs. These receptors all come from a man aged 55 to 70 in good health and CMV-seronegative.

The gene calls are TRBV27 and TRBJ2-7; 9 positions agree with TRBD2. CDR1 and CDR2 (germline): MNHEY, SMNVEV (reference sequence). This CDR3 spans 15 amino acids. J was trimmed by 4 bases and V by 6 bases; bases with no gene match: 10. The CDR3 DNA reads as TGTGCCAGCAGCCTCCTTAGCGGGAGTAAATACGAGCAGTACTTC. Translating it yields CASSLLSGSKYEQYF.

This chain connects TRBV29-1 to TRBJ2-3, with D possibly matching TRBD2 (6 bases). Looked up from germline, CDR1 is SQVTM and CDR2 is ANQGSEA. Trimming removed 8 bases from V and 0 bases from J, with 30 bases in between. This CDR3 is 19 amino acids long. CDR3 loop: CSFAPRSGGPPGSTDTQYF. DNA for the CDR3: TGCAGCTTCGCCCCACGCTCAGGAGGGCCCCCCGGTAGCACAGATACGCAGTATTTT.

This clone was detected a few times. This chain joins TRBV5-1 and TRBJ1-1; 9 bases align to TRBD1. The germline gives CDR1 SGHRS, CDR2 YFSETQ. Trimming removed 4 bases from V and 6 bases from J; junction bases left unmatched: 7. The CDR3 is 14 residues long. The CDR3 is CASSDTGGAAEAFF. CDR3 in DNA: TGCGCCAGCAGCGATACAGGGGGCGCCGCTGAAGCTTTCTTT.

In its sample, this clone was seen a few times. The chain carries TRBV28 and TRBJ1-2; 12 bases line up with TRBD1. Trimming took 2 bases from V and 4 from J; bases not matched to a gene: 5. Germline V gives CDR1 MDHEN, CDR2 SYDVKM. The CDR3 spans 16 residues. CDR3 residues: CASSLPPGQGAYGYTF. In DNA, the CDR3 is TGTGCCAGCAGTTTACCCCCGGGACAGGGGGCCTATGGCTACACCTTC.

This clone turned up a few times. This chain connects TRBV15 to TRBJ2-2; no firm D call. Germline V lookup: CDR1 LNHNV, CDR2 YYDKDF (reference sequence). CDR3 length: 16 amino acids. Deletions cut 2 bases from V and 6 bases from J, with 16 bases between. The CDR3 DNA reads TGTGCCACCAGCAGAAATGGCCCTAGTTGGGCCGGGGAGCTGTTTTTT. Translation gives CATSRNGPSWAGELFF.

The chain carries TRBV27 and TRBJ2-5; maybe TRBD1 (5 bases). The germline V and J ends were trimmed by 3 bases and 5 bases, with 13 bases remaining between them. The V gene's germline CDR1 is MNHEY and CDR2 SMNVEV (reference sequence). This CDR3 spans 14 amino acids. CDR3: CASSFNSRAETQYF. CDR3 sequence (DNA): TGTGCCAGCAGTTTTAACAGCAGGGCGGAGACCCAGTACTTC.

The CDR3 loop is CASSPGGSYNEQFF. CDR3 DNA: TGTGCCAGCAGTCCGGGGGGGTCCTACAATGAGCAGTTCTTC. The chain couples TRBV11-2 to TRBJ2-1; 8 bases match TRBD2. The V gene's germline CDR1 is SGHAT and CDR2 FQNNGV. Trimming at V came to 6 bases and at J to 1 base, leaving 2 bases not matched to a gene. This CDR3 is built from 14 residues.

The chain is built from TRBV30 and TRBJ2-7, with 7 bases identical to TRBD1. Germline CDR1 reads GTSNPN; CDR2 reads SVGIG (reference sequence). V lost 3 bases, J lost 2 bases, and 7 bases stayed unmatched. The CDR3 spans 14 residues. CDR3 DNA sequence: TGTGCCTGGAGAGCCGGACAGGCTCCCTACGAGCAGTACTTC. Protein sequence: CAWRAGQAPYEQYF.

Only one count was recorded for this clone. The chain carries TRBV6-6 and TRBJ1-6, with a tentative D call TRBD1 (5 bases). V was clipped by 4 bases and J by 5 bases, with 6 bases between them. The CDR3 has 13 residues. CDR1 and CDR2 from the germline V gene are MNHNY and SVGAGI (reference sequence). CDR3: CASSSTDNSPLHF. The DNA of the CDR3 is TGTGCCAGCAGTTCGACAGATAATTCACCCCTCCACTTT.

Remarks on this clone: Other DNA sequences within the sample encode an identical CDR3. J is TRBJ2-1 and V is TRBV14, with D tentatively TRBD2 (7 bases). In germline, CDR1 is SGHDN, CDR2 FVKESK. CDR3 size: 13 residues. V was clipped by 4 bases and J by 7 bases, with 11 bases between them. In DNA, the CDR3 is TGTGCCAGCAGCCTGAGGGGGGGAAATGAGCAGTTCTTC. Protein: CASSLRGGNEQFF.

This sequence joins TRBV30 and TRBJ1-3, with D unresolved. CDR3 length: 13 amino acids. Germline V lookup: CDR1 GTSNPN, CDR2 SVGIG (reference sequence). The V and J ends lost 0 bases and 4 bases respectively, with 7 bases between them. In DNA form, the CDR3 reads TGTGCCTGGAGTGTATCGTTCGGAAACACCATATATTTT. Protein: CAWSVSFGNTIYF.

The CDR3 is CASSTSGSGSYNEQFF. In DNA, the CDR3 is TGCGCCAGCAGCACTAGCGGGAGTGGGTCCTACAATGAGCAGTTCTTC. The chain is built from TRBV5-1 and TRBJ2-1, with TRBD2 identical over 11 bases. This CDR3 region has 16 residues. The germline CDR1 and CDR2 sequences are SGHRS and YFSETQ. V lost 4 bases and J lost 1; bases outside the gene matches: 4.

The chain couples TRBV6-1 to TRBJ2-5, with TRBD1 identical over 8 bases. In germline, CDR1 is MNHNS, CDR2 SASEGT. This CDR3 has 14 residues. V dropped 5 bases and J dropped 5; count of bases not matched to a gene: 7. Here the CDR3 reads CASSSGQGRETQYF. CDR3 DNA: TGTGCCAGCAGTTCCGGACAGGGTAGGGAGACCCAGTACTTC.

The CDR3 region is CASKTGENQPQHF. CDR3 in DNA: TGTGCCAGCAAGACAGGGGAAAATCAGCCCCAGCATTTT. V and J are TRBV7-8 and TRBJ1-5, with TRBD1 identical over 8 bases. Germline V gene sequence: CDR1 SGHVS, CDR2 FQNEAQ. The V segment lost 7 bases and the J segment 4 bases; nucleotides outside the gene matches: 3. This CDR3 has 13 residues.

This sequence joins TRBV4-1 and TRBJ1-6, with D possibly matching TRBD1 (6 bases). The germline V gene encodes CDR1 MGHRA and CDR2 YSYEKL. The CDR3 covers 18 residues. With 4 bases removed from V and 0 bases from J, the gap between germline ends came to 16 bases. The CDR3 DNA is TGCGCCAGCAGCCGGGACATCCCCCAGAGCTCCTATAATTCACCCCTCCACTTT. This gives the protein CASSRDIPQSSYNSPLHF.

The chain combines TRBV5-1 with TRBJ1-4, with 8 bases fitting TRBD1. Germline values: CDR1 SGHRS, CDR2 YFSETQ. This CDR3 is built from 15 residues. With V trimmed by 4 bases and J by 2 bases, 4 bases remained unmatched. The CDR3 spells CASSPDRATNEKLFF. CDR3 DNA: TGCGCCAGCAGCCCGGACAGGGCGACTAATGAAAAACTGTTTTTT.

V and J are TRBV5-1 and TRBJ2-7, with 9 bases aligning to TRBD1. V lost 0 bases and J lost 0; bases outside the gene matches: 7. CDR3 size: 17 residues. Germline lookup yields CDR1 SGHRS and CDR2 YFSETQ. In nucleotides, the CDR3 is TGCGCCAGCAGCTTGGAAGGACAGGGGTCCTCCTCCTACGAGCAGTACTTC. As protein: CASSLEGQGSSSYEQYF.

V and J are TRBV28 and TRBJ1-1; D uncertain. V lost 7 bases to trimming and J lost 0 bases, with 12 bases between them. The length of the CDR3 is 14 residues. Germline values: CDR1 MDHEN, CDR2 SYDVKM. The CDR3 DNA follows: TGTGCCAGCACCGTTGAGTCGATGAACACTGAAGCTTTCTTT. Amino acid sequence: CASTVESMNTEAFF.

This rearrangement joins TRBV6-5 to TRBJ1-4; D might be TRBD1 (6 bases). Germline V gene sequence: CDR1 MNHEY, CDR2 SVGAGI. The CDR3 spans 12 residues. V lost 7 bases and J 8 bases, leaving 11 bases between the germline ends. The CDR3 is CASTNQGEKLFF. CDR3 sequence (DNA): TGTGCCAGCACCAATCAGGGGGAAAAACTGTTTTTT.